This entry lists 14 T cell receptor beta chains sequenced from one sample in a study of OX40 agonist ivuxolimab in advanced cancers. Some clones are missing from TCRdb's copy, which holds only in-frame ones; the method was immunoSEQ multiplex PCR. The repertoire holds about 42,000 clones, roughly 90% seen once, with roughly 12% in the top ten. Material: CD4+ or CD8+ T cells sorted from blood, obtained in a trial of the OX40 agonist ivuxolimab. The receptors stem from an adult with an advanced solid tumor such as melanoma, head and neck, liver or kidney cancer.

This clone was seen a few times. This chain connects TRBV10-1 to TRBJ1-1, with D uncertain. This CDR3 comprises 13 residues. Germline CDR1 WNHNN, CDR2 SYGVQD (reference sequence). V was clipped by 3 bases and J by 4 bases, with 9 bases between them. The CDR3 DNA is TGCGCCAGCAGTGAATCTAGGGCCACTGAAGCTTTCTTT. It specifies CASSESRATEAFF.

The genes are TRBV7-2 and TRBJ2-3; 9 bases agree with TRBD2. Germline values: CDR1 SGHTA, CDR2 FQGNSA. The CDR3 length is 19 residues. The V segment lost 3 bases and the J segment 3 bases; nucleotides outside the gene matches: 16. The CDR3 DNA follows: TGTGCCAGCAGCTTCTTACCGAGAATAGCGGGAGTGGGAACAGATACGCAGTATTTT. Residues: CASSFLPRIAGVGTDTQYF. The full variable domain, in which reference TRBV7-2 and TRBJ2-3 provide the parts outside the CDR3, is GAGVSQSPSNKVTEKGKDVELRCDPISGHTALYWYRQSLGQGLEFLIYFQGNSAPDKSGLPSDRFSAERTGGSVSTLTIQRTQQEDSAVYLCASSFLPRIAGVGTDTQYFGPGTRLTVL.

The chain combines TRBV7-9 with TRBJ2-7, with 10 positions matching TRBD2. The trim removed 0 bases at V and 6 bases at J, leaving 14 bases unmatched. The CDR3 is 18 amino acids. Germline CDR1 reads SEHNR; CDR2 reads FQNEAQ (reference sequence). This chain's CDR3 is CASSLAPGLAPQASEQYF. CDR3 bases: TGTGCCAGCAGCTTAGCGCCGGGACTAGCGCCACAGGCGAGCGAGCAGTACTTC.

This chain uses TRBV28 with TRBJ1-5, with D tentatively TRBD1 (5 bases). CDR1 is MDHEN and CDR2 is SYDVKM in the germline V gene. The CDR3 has 14 residues. Trimming cost V 3 bases and J 5 bases, with 11 bases left between them. The CDR3 sequence: CASSLGVSYQPQHF. The CDR3, as DNA: TGTGCCAGCAGTTTGGGGGTATCGTATCAGCCCCAGCATTTT. The full variable domain, rest sourced from reference TRBV28 and TRBJ1-5, is DVKVTQSSRYLVKRTGEKVFLECVQDMDHENMFWYRQDPGLGLRLIYFSYDVKMKEKGDIPEGYSVSREKKERFSLILESASTNQTSMYLCASSLGVSYQPQHFGDGTRLSIL.

V is TRBV19 and J is TRBJ1-2, with D possibly TRBD1 on 5 matching bases. Germline V gene lookup returns CDR1 LNHDA and CDR2 SQIVND (reference sequence). Trimming removed 4 bases at V and 0 bases at J, with 12 bases between. The CDR3 is 15 residues long. DNA of the CDR3: TGTGCCAGTAGTACCCCACCGACAGCTAACTATGGCTACACCTTC. This translates into CASSTPPTANYGYTF. The complete variable domain, with remaining parts taken from reference TRBV19 and TRBJ1-2, reads DGGITQSPKYLFRKEGQNVTLSCEQNLNHDAMYWYRQDPGQGLRLIYYSQIVNDFQKGDIAEGYSVSREKKESFPLTVTSAQKNPTAFYLCASSTPPTANYGYTFGSGTRLTVV.

The chain employs TRBV30 and TRBJ1-2; D is possibly TRBD1 (5 bases). The germline V gene encodes CDR1 GTSNPN and CDR2 SVGIG (reference sequence). This CDR3 has 12 amino acids. CDR3 sequence: CARRGAGYGYTF. The CDR3, as DNA: TGTGCGCGGAGGGGCGCGGGCTATGGCTACACCTTC.

The chain uses TRBV5-4 and TRBJ2-3, with TRBD1 identical over 9 bases. Germline loops: CDR1 SGHNT, CDR2 YYREEE (reference sequence). The CDR3 contains 16 residues. The V and J ends lost 3 bases and 5 bases, in that order; junction bases with no gene match: 10. CDR3 amino acids: CASSWAEGTGIDTQYF. The CDR3 DNA follows: TGTGCCAGCAGCTGGGCGGAGGGGACAGGGATAGATACGCAGTATTTT.

As for this clone: The final CDR3 position lacks the conserved phenylalanine or tryptophan, pointing to a likely read error. The V call is TRBV6-4, the J call TRBJ2-3; possibly TRBD1 or TRBD2 for D (6 bases each). This CDR3 contains 14 residues. Per the germline V gene, CDR1 is MRHNA and CDR2 is SNTAGT. V was clipped by 3 bases and J by 4 bases, with 11 bases between them. The CDR3 DNA reads as TGTGCCAGCAGTGAACAGGGAGGCCCAGATACGCAGTATCTT. This encodes CASSEQGGPDTQYL.

The chain links TRBV4-1 to TRBJ1-5, with 7 nucleotides matching TRBD1. This CDR3 contains 18 residues. Germline loops: CDR1 MGHRA, CDR2 YSYEKL. After removal of 0 bases from V and 2 bases from J, the junction contained 10 bases not matched to a gene. The CDR3 reads CASSQEEGRGDGNQPQHF. CDR3 sequence (DNA): TGCGCCAGCAGCCAAGAGGAGGGCAGGGGGGATGGCAATCAGCCCCAGCATTTT.

The rearrangement joins TRBV28 to TRBJ1-1; no clear D gene. Germline loops: CDR1 MDHEN, CDR2 SYDVKM. This CDR3 comprises 17 residues. The V gene lost 2 bases and the J gene lost 1 base, with 17 bases spanning the gap. CDR3 amino acids: CASSLPRRGQQNTEAFF. In DNA form, the CDR3 reads TGTGCCAGCAGTTTACCCCGAAGAGGGCAGCAGAACACTGAAGCTTTCTTT.

This sequence joins TRBV7-2 and TRBJ2-7; D remains ambiguous. This CDR3 spans 12 amino acids. Germline lookup yields CDR1 SGHTA and CDR2 FQGNSA. With 2 bases removed from V and 4 bases from J, the gap between germline ends came to 6 bases. The CDR3 protein is CASSLRTYEQYF. CDR3 sequence (DNA): TGTGCCAGCAGCTTAAGGACGTACGAGCAGTACTTC.

The rearrangement uses TRBV5-1 and TRBJ2-2; D not resolved. Trimming left V 0 bases short and J 0 bases short, with 3 bases between. This CDR3 contains 14 residues. Looked up from germline, CDR1 is SGHRS and CDR2 is YFSETQ. CDR3 DNA: TGCGCCAGCAGCTTGGCGGCGAACACCGGGGAGCTGTTTTTT. Translation: CASSLAANTGELFF.

The chain carries TRBV5-6 and TRBJ2-3; D gene uncertain. The CDR3 covers 15 residues. Per the germline V gene, CDR1 is SGHDT and CDR2 is YYEEEE. Trimming stripped 0 bases from V and 3 bases from J, with 11 bases between. Written as DNA, the CDR3 is TGTGCCAGCAGCTTGGACTGGTCGGGTACAGATACGCAGTATTTT. Amino acids: CASSLDWSGTDTQYF.

This chain connects TRBV6-5 to TRBJ1-6, with TRBD1 matching 8 bases. Germline CDR1 is MNHEY and CDR2 is SVGAGI. This CDR3 has 16 residues. The trim removed 4 bases at V and 9 bases at J, leaving 11 bases unmatched. The CDR3 spells CASSSPRTGWGSPLHF. The CDR3 bases are TGTGCCAGCAGTTCCCCCCGGACAGGGTGGGGTTCACCCCTCCACTTT.